Each of the 14 T cell receptor beta chains below was sequenced from the same sample in a study of T cell repertoires in cytomegalovirus infection. TCRdb itself ran the reads through MiXCR, one entry per CDR3 protein. The sample lists hundreds of thousands of distinct CDR3 sequences, approximately 18% occurring once. Sequencing was carried out using PBMCs. The receptors were sampled from a human donor in good health (CMV status not recorded). Some clones in this sample may be carry-over from other donors' samples.

This clonotype was counted at least ten times. DNA for the CDR3: TGTGCCAGCAGCTTAGGCGTCGAGGCAACCCAGTACTTC. It is translated as CASSLGVEATQYF. The J gene is TRBJ2-5, the V gene TRBV7-6; D not certain. Trimming shortened V by 1 base and J by 8 bases, and 11 bases separated the two germline ends. Germline V lookup: CDR1 SGHVS, CDR2 FNYEAQ. The CDR3 spans 13 residues.

The CDR3 DNA is TGTGCCAGTAGTTGGAGAACAGGGTCGATCACTGAAGCTTTCTTT. Protein sequence: CASSWRTGSITEAFF. The chain couples TRBV19 to TRBJ1-1, with a possible D match to TRBD1 (6 bases). V was pared by 5 bases and J by 4 bases, with 17 bases between. Germline CDR1 and CDR2: LNHDA and SQIVND (reference sequence). There are 15 residues in the CDR3. The full variable domain, completed using reference TRBV19 and TRBJ1-1, is DGGITQSPKYLFRKEGQNVTLSCEQNLNHDAMYWYRQDPGQGLRLIYYSQIVNDFQKGDIAEGYSVSREKKESFPLTVTSAQKNPTAFYLCASSWRTGSITEAFFGQGTRLTVV.

The chain uses TRBV7-8 and TRBJ1-2; D is unresolved. CDR1 and CDR2 (germline): SGHVS, FQNEAQ. The CDR3 consists of 15 residues. Trimming removed 2 bases at V and 0 bases at J, with 10 bases between. The CDR3: CASSLFGETNYGYTF. In nucleotides, the CDR3 is TGTGCCAGCAGCTTATTTGGGGAGACTAACTATGGCTACACCTTC.

This clonotype has at least ten counts. V usage is TRBV5-6 and J usage is TRBJ2-1; TRBD1 or TRBD2 may be the D gene (6 bases each). CDR1 SGHDT and CDR2 YYEEEE come from the germline V gene. Deletions cut 1 base from V and 4 bases from J, with 12 bases between. The CDR3 totals 15 residues. The CDR3: CASSLSGAPYNEQFF. In DNA, the CDR3 is TGTGCCAGCAGCTTGTCGGGGGCTCCATACAATGAGCAGTTCTTC.

The gene calls are TRBV20-1 and TRBJ2-1; maybe TRBD2 (6 bases). The germline gives CDR1 DFQATT, CDR2 SNEGSKA (reference sequence). Trimming cost V 0 bases and J 7 bases, with 19 bases left between them. The CDR3 runs 16 residues. CDR3 protein: CSAREPRDTGGNEQFF. The CDR3, as DNA: TGCAGTGCTAGAGAGCCCCGCGACACTGGGGGGAATGAGCAGTTCTTC.

The rearrangement links TRBV20-1 to TRBJ1-1; no clear D. The V end lost 6 bases, the J end lost 4 bases, and 15 bases lay between the germline ends. The length of the CDR3 is 13 residues. The germline V gene has CDR1 DFQATT and CDR2 SNEGSKA (reference sequence). CDR3 nucleotide sequence: TGCAGTGCAGTACGGGTGTTAGGCACTGAAGCTTTCTTT. This translates into CSAVRVLGTEAFF.

V and J are TRBV12-5 and TRBJ2-2; D is ambiguous. The length of the CDR3 is 15 residues. CDR1 and CDR2 (germline): LGHNT, FRNRAP. V was trimmed by 4 bases and J by 2 bases, leaving 11 bases between them. The CDR3 here is CASGSHGSNTGELFF. Here the CDR3 DNA reads TGTGCTAGTGGTTCCCACGGGTCCAACACCGGGGAGCTGTTTTTT.

This clonotype was detected only a few times. The chain combines TRBV19 with TRBJ2-1; 7 nucleotides align to TRBD1. Germline assignment: CDR1 LNHDA and CDR2 SQIVND (reference sequence). With V trimmed by 4 bases and J by 2 bases, 8 bases remained unmatched. The CDR3 spans 16 residues. The CDR3, as DNA: TGTGCCAGTAGTACCCAGGACAGGTTCCCCTACAATGAGCAGTTCTTC. Translating gives CASSTQDRFPYNEQFF.

This sequence joins TRBV18 and TRBJ1-3; no clear D gene. In germline, CDR1 is KGHSH, CDR2 LQKENI. The germline V and J ends were trimmed by 5 bases and 7 bases, with 12 bases remaining between them. The CDR3 covers 13 residues. The CDR3: CASSDTPENTIYF. In DNA, the CDR3 is TGTGCCAGCTCAGATACCCCGGAGAACACCATATATTTT.

This clonotype was recorded many times. This chain connects TRBV7-2 to TRBJ2-3; unclear D gene. The germline V gene encodes CDR1 SGHTA and CDR2 FQGNSA. The CDR3 contains 15 residues. V dropped 3 bases and J dropped 1 base, with 11 bases sitting between them. CDR3 amino acids: CASSFASGRTDTQYF. In DNA form, the CDR3 reads TGTGCCAGCAGCTTCGCCTCAGGTCGCACAGATACGCAGTATTTT.

This clonotype appeared many times. The gene calls are TRBV19 and TRBJ2-1; D is perhaps TRBD1 (6 bases). Trimming cost V 6 bases and J 3 bases, with 6 bases left between them. This CDR3 comprises 12 residues. Germline assignment: CDR1 LNHDA and CDR2 SQIVND (reference sequence). The CDR3 DNA sequence: TGTGCCAGTAGAGGGGGCTACAATGAGCAGTTCTTC. Translation gives CASRGGYNEQFF. Full variable domain (missing parts from reference TRBV19 and TRBJ2-1): DGGITQSPKYLFRKEGQNVTLSCEQNLNHDAMYWYRQDPGQGLRLIYYSQIVNDFQKGDIAEGYSVSREKKESFPLTVTSAQKNPTAFYLCASRGGYNEQFFGPGTRLTVL.

This clonotype was picked up a small number of times. The CDR3 DNA reads as TGTGCCAGCAGCCCTACCCTCGGACAGGACAACACTGAAGCTTTCTTT. Its translation is CASSPTLGQDNTEAFF. The V call is TRBV12-3 or TRBV12-4, the J call TRBJ1-1; TRBD1 matches 7 bases. This CDR3 is built from 16 residues. With 6 bases clipped from V and 2 bases from J, the junction kept 12 bases outside the gene matches.

J is TRBJ2-1 and V is TRBV7-2, with TRBD2 matching 11 bases. The CDR3 is 15 residues long. Looked up from germline, CDR1 is SGHTA and CDR2 is FQGNSA. V dropped 0 bases and J dropped 9; count of bases not matched to a gene: 4. Here the CDR3 reads CASSLALAGGSEQFF. The CDR3 nucleotides are TGTGCCAGCAGCTTAGCGCTAGCGGGGGGATCTGAGCAGTTCTTC.

The J gene is TRBJ2-1, the V gene TRBV7-2, with TRBD2 matching 7 bases. The CDR3 extends over 14 amino acids. Germline-derived CDR1 and CDR2 are SGHTA and FQGNSA. Trimming at V came to 5 bases and at J to 4 bases, leaving 5 bases not matched to a gene. CDR3 residues: CASSQEAGYNEQFF. The CDR3, as DNA: TGTGCCAGCAGCCAAGAAGCGGGGTACAATGAGCAGTTCTTC.